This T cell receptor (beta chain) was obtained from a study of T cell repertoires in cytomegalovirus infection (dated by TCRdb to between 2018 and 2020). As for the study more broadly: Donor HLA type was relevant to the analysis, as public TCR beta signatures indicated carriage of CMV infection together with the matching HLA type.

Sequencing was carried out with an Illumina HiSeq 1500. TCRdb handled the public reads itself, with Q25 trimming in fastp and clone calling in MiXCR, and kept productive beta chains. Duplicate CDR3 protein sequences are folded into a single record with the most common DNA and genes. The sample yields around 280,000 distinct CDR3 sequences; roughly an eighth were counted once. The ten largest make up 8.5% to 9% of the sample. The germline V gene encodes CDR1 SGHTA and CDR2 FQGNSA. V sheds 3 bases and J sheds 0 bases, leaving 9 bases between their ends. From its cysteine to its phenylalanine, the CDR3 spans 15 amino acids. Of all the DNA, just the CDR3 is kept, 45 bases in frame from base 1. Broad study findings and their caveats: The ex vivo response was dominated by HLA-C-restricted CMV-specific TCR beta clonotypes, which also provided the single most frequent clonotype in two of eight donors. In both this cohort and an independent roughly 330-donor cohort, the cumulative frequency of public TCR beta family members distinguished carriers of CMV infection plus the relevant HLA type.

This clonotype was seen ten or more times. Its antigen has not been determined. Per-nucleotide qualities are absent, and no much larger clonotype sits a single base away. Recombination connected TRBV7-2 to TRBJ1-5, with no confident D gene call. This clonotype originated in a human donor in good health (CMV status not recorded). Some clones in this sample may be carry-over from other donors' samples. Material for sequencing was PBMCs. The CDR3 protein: CASSLTEYSNQPQHF. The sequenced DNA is TGTGCCAGCAGCTTGACGGAATATAGCAATCAGCCCCAGCATTTT.